Listed below are T cell receptor beta chains from one sample, sequenced in a study of T cell responses to AZD1222 COVID-19 vaccine. This table comes from immunoSEQ multiplex PCR, and its TCRdb copy is limited to in-frame clones, with some not included. The sample consists of 150,000 or so clones, about nine tenths of them appearing once. The specimen was peripheral blood, collected on day 0 of AZD1222 vaccination. Receptors originate from an adult in good health. Each CDR3 is given without its conserved first and last residue. Fields, in order: V gene, CDR3 length, J gene, D gene, clone size, CDR3 protein. D genes are given only for firm matches. The size entry is marked missing in some rows and otherwise reads once, few, many or a size class.

V: TRBV29-1; length: 11; J: TRBJ2-1; D: .; size: .; CDR3: SVGTGTYNEQF
V: TRBV6-5; length: 12; J: TRBJ2-1; D: .; size: .; CDR3: ASSYINAYNEQF
V: TRBV4-2; length: 14; J: TRBJ2-2; D: .; size: once; CDR3: ASSQVPNTNTGELF
V: TRBV7-9; length: 13; J: TRBJ1-1; D: TRBD1; size: .; CDR3: ASSLTGGKNTEAF
V: TRBV5-4; length: 11; J: TRBJ1-1; D: TRBD1; size: .; CDR3: ASSEQGGAEAF
V: TRBV9; length: 11; J: TRBJ1-5; D: .; size: .; CDR3: ASSGGGEQPQH
V: TRBV11-3; length: 17; J: TRBJ2-2; D: TRBD2; size: few; CDR3: ASSEARAGTSGRTGELF
V: TRBV28; length: 12; J: TRBJ2-5; D: TRBD1; size: few; CDR3: ASSADRVEETQY
V: TRBV6-4; length: 13; J: TRBJ2-2; D: .; size: .; CDR3: ASSNVQFGTGELF
V: TRBV11-3; length: 11; J: TRBJ2-3; D: .; size: .; CDR3: ASSLGTGDTQY
V: TRBV28; length: 13; J: TRBJ1-5; D: .; size: .; CDR3: ASKESAGQGQPQH
V: TRBV6-5; length: 12; J: TRBJ1-2; D: TRBD1; size: .; CDR3: ASREEDRAYGYT
V: TRBV5-4; length: 14; J: TRBJ1-1; D: .; size: .; CDR3: ASSLERPGINTEAF
V: TRBV5-6; length: 15; J: TRBJ2-2; D: .; size: few; CDR3: ASSPPTWSGNTGELF
V: TRBV27; length: 13; J: TRBJ2-7; D: .; size: .; CDR3: ASKIGLARSYEQY
V: TRBV10-3; length: 10; J: TRBJ2-3; D: .; size: .; CDR3: ASAPGDDTQY
V: TRBV15; length: 14; J: TRBJ2-4; D: TRBD1; size: once; CDR3: ATSRVPGQVPNIQY
V: TRBV2; length: 12; J: TRBJ1-2; D: TRBD1; size: .; CDR3: ASSPGQGNGGYT
V: TRBV27; length: 12; J: TRBJ2-7; D: TRBD1; size: .; CDR3: ASRMDRSSYEQY
V: TRBV2; length: 10; J: TRBJ2-7; D: .; size: .; CDR3: ASTSSGYEQY